This T cell receptor (beta chain) appears in the sequencing data of a study of OX40 agonist ivuxolimab in advanced cancers. The repertoire was sequenced with immunoSEQ multiplex PCR; TCRdb's copy has only in-frame clones and lacks some. The sample lists approximately 70,000 clones, about 87% seen once, with about 1% in the top ten. Concerning this clone itself: What it binds is not known.

Study-wide findings and caveats: In CD8+ T cells, expanded clones were on average more numerous than in CD4+. Both blood CD4+ and CD8+ T cells showed clonal growth by week 6 at 0.1 to 3.0 mg/kg. It was also the case that some nonresponders had low normalized T-cell clonal expansion.

V trimming: 3 bases; J trimming: 2 bases; junction bases outside the gene matches: 8. This CDR3 contains 15 residues. CDR1 and CDR2 (germline): GTSNPN, SVGIG (reference sequence). This TCR was sampled from an adult with an advanced solid tumor such as melanoma, head and neck, liver or kidney cancer. The chain employs TRBV30 and TRBJ2-7, with 9 positions matching TRBD2. Sequencing was performed on CD4+ or CD8+ T cells sorted from blood, taken in a trial of the OX40 agonist ivuxolimab. CDR3 nucleotides: TGTGCCTGGAGAGTCCTAGCGGGACCCCCCTACGAGCAGTACTTC. Translated, it gives CAWRVLAGPPYEQYF.